Each of the 17 T cell receptor beta chains below was sequenced from the same sample in a study of spatial heterogeneity in lung cancer (dated 2019 in TCRdb). The full study reports these points: The number of expanded intratumoral alpha and beta TCRs correlated with the tumor nonsynonymous mutation count.

The label giving this sample's time point can be read as: sample taken at primary tumor resection. These receptors have no identified antigens. Libraries were made using 5' RACE. The instrument was a NextSeq 500. In-frame beta chains were kept once TCRdb had trimmed the public reads at Q25 with fastp and called clones with MiXCR. Rows are unified per CDR3 protein, each entry keeping the most common DNA and genes. The table for this sample lists some 8,700 distinct CDR3 sequences; around 13% of them were counted only once. The top ten clonotypes cover approximately 11% of the sample. This specimen consisted of lung tumor tissue, obtained at surgery. These receptors were collected from a male donor with early-stage non-small cell lung cancer.

This clonotype was picked up many times. This beta chain is a stray read from a library made for alpha chains; its abundance is not meaningful. The CDR3: CASSLVTGDTEAFF. The CDR3 DNA follows: TGTGCCAGCAGTTTAGTTACAGGGGACACTGAAGCTTTCTTT. The chain uses TRBV12-3 or TRBV12-4 and TRBJ1-1, with 7 bases aligning to TRBD1. The CDR3 length is 14 residues. After removal of 1 base from V and 3 bases from J, the junction contained 2 bases not matched to a gene.

Many counts were recorded for this clonotype. The library was prepared for alpha chains; this beta chain is a stray read, so its frequency means little. The chain carries TRBV18 and TRBJ1-1; no definite D call. V lost 3 bases, J lost 6 bases, and 11 bases lay in between. CDR3 length: 13 residues. Germline loops: CDR1 KGHSH, CDR2 LQKENI. The CDR3 here is CASSPSAGSEAFF. CDR3 DNA sequence: TGTGCCAGCTCACCGTCCGCCGGCTCTGAAGCTTTCTTT.

In its sample, this clonotype ranks as medium-sized. This beta chain came through as a stray read in a library set up for alpha chains, and its size says little. The chain couples TRBV7-9 to TRBJ2-1; TRBD2 matches 8 bases. Germline CDR1 SEHNR, CDR2 FQNEAQ (reference sequence). CDR3 length: 12 residues. The ends lost 5 bases at V and 9 bases at J; junction bases unmatched: 3. CDR3 protein: CASSKAGVEQFF. The CDR3, as DNA: TGTGCCAGCAGCAAAGCGGGGGTTGAGCAGTTCTTC.

In its sample, this clonotype is medium-sized. With the library built for alpha chains, this beta chain is off target and its frequency is not meaningful. In nucleotides, the CDR3 is TGTGCTAGTGGTTTGGTAAAGATCTGGCAGGGGGAGACTAGCGGGAGGGCCGATGAGCAGTTCTTC. As protein: CASGLVKIWQGETSGRADEQFF. The chain joins TRBV12-5 to TRBJ2-1; the match to TRBD2 covers 14 bases. CDR3 length: 22 residues. Germline V gene data show CDR1 as LGHNT and CDR2 as FRNRAP. V trimming: 0 bases; J trimming: 8 bases; junction bases outside the gene matches: 21.

This clonotype has at least ten counts. Because this beta chain is a stray read in a library intended to capture alpha chains, its abundance should not be given much weight. The J gene is TRBJ2-7, the V gene TRBV30, with a possible D match to TRBD1 (6 bases). The CDR3 is 13 residues long. Trimming removed 4 bases at V and 0 bases at J, with 10 bases between. Germline loops: CDR1 GTSNPN, CDR2 SVGIG (reference sequence). The CDR3 DNA sequence: TGTGCCTGGACTACAGGGAGCTCCTACGAGCAGTACTTC. It translates to CAWTTGSSYEQYF.

Judged by abundance, this clonotype is medium-sized. This beta chain is an unintended read in a library built for alpha chains; its size means little. The chain has TRBV7-8 and TRBJ2-3; D is unclear. The CDR3 length is 15 residues. V lost 0 bases, J lost 6 bases, and 13 bases lay in between. The germline V gene has CDR1 SGHVS and CDR2 FQNEAQ. The CDR3 DNA follows: TGTGCCAGCAGCTTAGCATGGTCCCCACAGGATACGCAGTATTTT. Translating gives CASSLAWSPQDTQYF.

Concerning this clonotype: As an off-target read in a library built for alpha chains, this beta chain has a frequency of little significance. The chain has TRBV2 and TRBJ2-2; 7 bases line up with TRBD1. The J segment lost 5 bases and the V segment lost 6 bases, leaving 9 bases of the junction unmatched. The CDR3 is 15 residues long. The germline V gene has CDR1 SNHLY and CDR2 FYNNEI. CDR3 sequence: CASRAQGLVTGELFF. CDR3 nucleotide sequence: TGTGCCAGCAGGGCACAGGGGTTGGTGACCGGGGAGCTGTTTTTT.

On this clonotype: Since the library was made to target alpha chains, this beta chain is a stray read and its abundance is not meaningful. The V gene is TRBV7-3, the J gene TRBJ1-6; TRBD1 matches at 7 bases. J was trimmed by 7 bases and V by 5 bases; bases with no gene match: 5. CDR3 length: 14 residues. CDR1 and CDR2 (germline): SGHTA, FQGTGA. The CDR3 DNA reads TGTGCCAGCAGCCCGGGACAGACCAATTCACCCCTCCACTTT. Translating it yields CASSPGQTNSPLHF.

Notes on this clonotype: Since the library was made to target alpha chains, this beta chain is a stray read and its abundance is not meaningful. The V and J genes are TRBV7-2 and TRBJ2-1; 16 positions match TRBD2. Germline V CDR1 and CDR2: SGHTA, FQGNSA. V shed 5 bases, J shed 6 bases, and the junction held 7 bases outside the gene matches. CDR3 size: 17 residues. This CDR3 is CASSITGTSGRANEQFF. CDR3 DNA: TGTGCCAGCAGCATAACGGGGACTAGCGGGAGGGCCAATGAGCAGTTCTTC.

By sample fraction, this clonotype is medium-sized (0.01 to 0.1%). Within a library made for alpha chains, this beta chain is off target, and its count is uninformative. The chain couples TRBV18 to TRBJ2-5; D is unresolved. V lost 3 bases, J lost 1 base, and 0 bases lay in between. From germline, CDR1 is KGHSH and CDR2 LQKENI. The CDR3 totals 11 residues. The CDR3 DNA reads TGTGCCAGCTCACCCCAAGAGACCCAGTACTTC. Translating gives CASSPQETQYF.

This clonotype occurred many times. This beta chain slipped into a library made for alpha chains as a stray read, so its size is not meaningful. The genes are TRBV11-2 and TRBJ1-2; D call uncertain. CDR1 SGHAT and CDR2 FQNNGV come from the germline V gene. V lost 1 base and J 6 bases, leaving 21 bases between the germline ends. The CDR3 runs to 17 residues. The CDR3 sequence is CASSLGIPMTGMDGYTF. For the CDR3, the DNA is TGTGCCAGCAGCTTAGGGATACCGATGACGGGGATGGATGGCTACACCTTC.

This clonotype was seen more than once but under ten times. This beta chain slipped into a library made for alpha chains as a stray read, so its size is not meaningful. The V gene is TRBV20-1, the J gene TRBJ2-3; D is unresolved. This CDR3 comprises 13 residues. V was pared by 5 bases and J by 6 bases, with 15 bases between. Germline CDR1 is DFQATT and CDR2 is SNEGSKA (reference sequence). The CDR3 DNA is TGCAGTGCTTACTGCCAACCTGAGGATACGCAGTATTTT. Translation gives CSAYCQPEDTQYF.

In its sample, this clonotype was seen a few times. This beta chain appears as a stray read in a library generated for alpha chains; its size is not informative. V usage is TRBV6-5 and J usage is TRBJ2-7; TRBD2 aligns across 8 bases. Germline V gives CDR1 MNHEY, CDR2 SVGAGI. V was clipped by 2 bases and J by 4 bases; unmatched bases: 1. The CDR3 covers 13 residues. Here the CDR3 reads CASSYPGGYEQYF. CDR3 nucleotide sequence: TGTGCCAGCAGTTACCCGGGGGGGTACGAGCAGTACTTC.

By sample fraction, this clonotype is medium-sized. This beta chain is off target for a library built for alpha chains, so its abundance means little. This chain connects TRBV18 to TRBJ1-1; TRBD1 is a possible D gene (6 bases). CDR1 is KGHSH and CDR2 is LQKENI in the germline V gene. The CDR3 loop spans 17 amino acids. V was shortened by 3 bases and J by 0 bases, with 17 bases between the two germline ends. In nucleotides, the CDR3 is TGTGCCAGCTCACCGGATAGAAAGACAGGAATGAACACTGAAGCTTTCTTT. This sequence encodes CASSPDRKTGMNTEAFF. Supplemented by reference TRBV18 and TRBJ1-1, the full variable domain reads NAGVMQNPRHLVRRRGQEARLRCSPMKGHSHVYWYRQLPEEGLKFMVYLQKENIIDESGMPKERFSAEFPKEGPSILRIQQVVRGDSAAYFCASSPDRKTGMNTEAFFGQGTRLTVV.

This clonotype was picked up many times. This beta chain appears as a stray read in a library generated for alpha chains; its size is not informative. This chain joins TRBV4-1 and TRBJ1-2; D remains ambiguous. The V and J ends lost 1 base and 1 base respectively, with 7 bases between them. Germline V gene lookup returns CDR1 MGHRA and CDR2 YSYEKL. CDR3 size: 14 residues. This CDR3 reads CASSQVRVNYGYTF. CDR3 nucleotides: TGCGCCAGCAGCCAAGTTCGGGTTAACTATGGCTACACCTTC.

This clonotype is medium-sized (0.01 to 0.1%) by share. This beta chain lies outside the target of a library built for alpha chains; its clone size means little. V is TRBV30 and J is TRBJ2-1; 7 bases agree with TRBD2. J gave up 9 bases and V 5 bases, and 16 bases lay outside the gene matches. The CDR3 sequence is 15 residues long. Germline V gives CDR1 GTSNPN, CDR2 SVGIG (reference sequence). This CDR3 reads CAWGSGLPRLGEQFF. The CDR3 DNA sequence: TGTGCCTGGGGCTCGGGACTACCTAGATTGGGTGAGCAGTTCTTC.

Only one count was recorded for this clonotype. The size of this beta chain means little, since it is a stray read in a library made for alpha chains. This sequence joins TRBV18 and TRBJ1-4; D unclear. The CDR3 loop spans 13 amino acids. Germline V lookup: CDR1 KGHSH, CDR2 LQKENI. The V end was cut by 5 bases, the J end by 0 bases, with 4 bases between. The CDR3 coding sequence is TGTGCCAGCTCATTTGCAACTAATGAAAAACTGTTTTTT. It encodes CASSFATNEKLFF.